This T cell receptor beta chain was retrieved from a study of cytomegalovirus exposure and HLA in healthy donors. This clone was picked up one time. Its target is not known. Study outcomes and limitations: Reportedly, HLA-A and HLA-B alleles of most subjects were accurately predicted from TCR beta.

The PCR contained 60 Vbeta and 13 Jbeta primers. TCRdb keeps only in-frame clones here, not all; method: immunoSEQ multiplex PCR. The repertoire includes about 160,000 clones, approximately 70% of them detected once, and approximately 7.1% sits in the top ten. Trimming removed 3 bases from V and 3 bases from J, with 14 bases in between. CDR3 length: 15 amino acids. Germline assignment: CDR1 KGHSH and CDR2 LQKENI. This receptor was obtained from a man aged 35 to 55 in good health and CMV-seropositive. This rearrangement joins TRBV18 to TRBJ2-5; D is ambiguous. Sequenced material: PBMCs. CDR3 residues: CASSPRFAGEETQYF. CDR3 sequence (DNA): TGTGCCAGCTCACCGAGGTTTGCCGGAGAAGAGACCCAGTACTTC.